This TCR beta chain was recorded in a study of CD8 T cells in ankylosing spondylitis. Study-level findings and limits: Blood of patients with ankylosing spondylitis appeared to be characterized by a TCR beta motif of 8 or 9 highly homologous variants. There was reportedly significant enrichment of clones that were disease-linked in matched ankylosing spondylitis synovial fluid.

There are a few counts of this clonotype. What it binds is unknown. Quantitative 5'-RACE with molecular barcodes produced the TCR beta libraries. TCRdb reprocessed the 5' RACE reads via MiXCR and lists one record per CDR3 protein. The data hold about 400,000 distinct CDR3 sequences, with approximately 20% observed a single time. CDR3 length: 14 amino acids. Per germline, CDR1 DFQATT and CDR2 SNEGSKA (reference sequence). Trimming shortened V by 3 bases and J by 3 bases, and 14 bases separated the two germline ends. The source is a male donor with ankylosing spondylitis or in good health (not recorded which). This chain links TRBV20-1 with TRBJ1-1, with unresolved D. The sequenced sample consisted of blood, either unsorted or a sorted T cell fraction (not recorded which). The DNA of the CDR3 is TGCAGTGCTAGTAGTTCACCTTCACACACTGAAGCTTTCTTT. It encodes CSASSSPSHTEAFF.